The 31 T cell receptor beta chains below all came from one sample that was sequenced in a study of shared clonotypes between healthy human individuals. Assay: immunoSEQ multiplex PCR; the TCRdb copy retains only in-frame clones and omits some. This table has approximately 940,000 clones, about 80% appearing once. Sequenced material: memory CD4+ T cells sorted from blood. Subset indicated: CD45RA-negative fraction. All receptors derive from a man between 18 and 35 years old in good health.

This chain uses TRBV6-6 with TRBJ1-5; 7 bases are shared with TRBD1. J was trimmed by 4 bases and V by 8 bases; bases with no gene match: 11. This CDR3 is 15 amino acids long. CDR1 and CDR2 from the germline V gene are MNHNY and SVGAGI (reference sequence). CDR3 coding DNA: TGTGCCAGCGCCCCCACAGGGGCTGGGAATCAGCCCCAGCATTTT. The encoded protein is CASAPTGAGNQPQHF.

J is TRBJ2-7 and V is TRBV5-1; D possibly corresponds to TRBD2 (5 bases). V was trimmed by 0 bases and J by 2 bases, leaving 18 bases between them. CDR1 is SGHRS, CDR2 YFSETQ, per germline. This CDR3 has 17 amino acids. The chain's CDR3 is CASSLDGAGRSTYEQYF. The CDR3 region has the DNA TGCGCCAGCAGCTTGGATGGTGCGGGCAGATCCACCTACGAGCAGTACTTC.

V and J are TRBV2 and TRBJ2-7, with D possibly matching TRBD2 (7 bases). The CDR3 totals 15 residues. V was trimmed by 4 bases and J by 6 bases, leaving 19 bases between them. Germline loops: CDR1 SNHLY, CDR2 FYNNEI. Here the CDR3 DNA reads TGTGCCAGCAGTGGTGTCTCGGGGGGCGCGGCCGAGCAGTACTTC. It codes for CASSGVSGGAAEQYF.

This chain connects TRBV5-4 to TRBJ2-7; a weak D match, TRBD1 (6 bases). Germline V gene sequence: CDR1 SGHNT, CDR2 YYREEE (reference sequence). The CDR3 is 17 residues long. Trimming took 4 bases from V and 0 from J, leaving 20 bases between them. CDR3 in amino acids: CASSRGGDGIPSYEQYF. The DNA for the CDR3 is TGTGCCAGCAGCCGAGGGGGAGACGGCATCCCCTCCTACGAGCAGTACTTC.

This rearrangement joins TRBV11-2 to TRBJ2-5, with 7 bases fitting TRBD1. With 5 bases clipped from V and 2 bases from J, the junction kept 5 bases outside the gene matches. This CDR3 comprises 14 residues. Germline loops: CDR1 SGHAT, CDR2 FQNNGV. The CDR3 here is CASSPGQWQETQYF. Here the CDR3 DNA reads TGTGCCAGCAGCCCGGGACAGTGGCAAGAGACCCAGTACTTC.

This clone has just one count. The J gene is TRBJ2-1, the V gene TRBV4-3; 9 bases line up with TRBD1. The CDR3 is made up of 15 amino acids. Trimming cost V 0 bases and J 15 bases; bases outside gene matches: 12. Germline V gene lookup returns CDR1 LGHNA and CDR2 YSLEER. CDR3 in amino acids: CASSQDYLPGQGWFF. CDR3 coding DNA: TGCGCCAGCAGCCAAGATTACCTGCCGGGACAGGGTTGGTTCTTC.

The CDR3 here is CASSPGTGGERSSYEQYF. CDR3 in DNA: TGTGCCAGCAGTCCCGGGACAGGGGGTGAAAGAAGCTCCTACGAGCAGTACTTC. The V call is TRBV7-9, the J call TRBJ2-7, with 11 bases lining up with TRBD1. The CDR3 length is 18 residues. Germline-derived CDR1 and CDR2 are SEHNR and FQNEAQ (reference sequence). The J segment lost 0 bases and the V segment lost 6 bases, leaving 13 bases of the junction unmatched.

This clone was found a few times. The V call is TRBV18, the J call TRBJ2-7; D remains unclear. Per germline, CDR1 KGHSH and CDR2 LQKENI. The CDR3 totals 10 residues. Trimming cost V 9 bases and J 7 bases, with 10 bases left between them. The CDR3 loop reads CASDQREQYF. CDR3 nucleotide sequence: TGTGCCAGTGATCAAAGGGAGCAGTACTTC.

This chain links TRBV5-1 with TRBJ1-2; 7 nucleotides align to TRBD1. CDR1 SGHRS and CDR2 YFSETQ come from the germline V gene. J was trimmed by 2 bases and V by 2 bases; bases with no gene match: 0. The CDR3 has 13 residues. CDR3 sequence (DNA): TGCGCCAGCAGCTTACAGGGGAACTATGGCTACACCTTC. This gives the protein CASSLQGNYGYTF.

The CDR3 here is CASSRDSLGSPLHF. The CDR3 coding sequence is TGTGCCAGCAGCCGAGACAGTTTAGGGTCACCCCTCCACTTT. This chain joins TRBV7-6 and TRBJ1-6; D perhaps matches TRBD1 (5 bases). Germline CDR1 reads SGHVS; CDR2 reads FNYEAQ. The CDR3 is made up of 14 amino acids. Trimming removed 5 bases at V and 10 bases at J, with 15 bases between.

As regards this clone: Other DNA sequences from this sample encode an identical CDR3 as well. The V gene is TRBV7-2, the J gene TRBJ2-7; possible D gene TRBD2, 6 bases. V was pared by 5 bases and J by 7 bases, with 12 bases between. The CDR3 spans 12 residues. The germline CDR1 and CDR2 sequences are SGHTA and FQGNSA. Written as DNA, the CDR3 is TGTGCCAGCAGCCTGGGACTCGGGGAGCAGTACTTC. Protein product: CASSLGLGEQYF. Complete variable domain (other parts from reference TRBV7-2 and TRBJ2-7): GAGVSQSPSNKVTEKGKDVELRCDPISGHTALYWYRQSLGQGLEFLIYFQGNSAPDKSGLPSDRFSAERTGGSVSTLTIQRTQQEDSAVYLCASSLGLGEQYFGPGTRLTVT.

J is TRBJ1-6 and V is TRBV6-5; TRBD1 agrees at 7 bases. The CDR3 consists of 13 residues. Trimming cost V 6 bases and J 9 bases; bases outside gene matches: 5. The germline V gene encodes CDR1 MNHEY and CDR2 SVGAGI. The CDR3 loop reads CASRVDRASPLHF. CDR3 nucleotides: TGTGCCAGCAGAGTTGACAGGGCTTCACCCCTCCACTTT.

The chain links TRBV6-5 to TRBJ1-3; TRBD1 matches at 7 bases. Germline values: CDR1 MNHEY, CDR2 SVGAGI. J lost 0 bases, V lost 7 bases, and 6 bases had no gene match. CDR3 size: 15 residues. The chain's CDR3 is CASTRAGGSGNTIYF. CDR3 DNA sequence: TGTGCCAGCACAAGAGCAGGGGGCTCTGGAAACACCATATATTTT.

This chain uses TRBV20-1 with TRBJ1-1, with D perhaps TRBD1 (5 bases). The CDR3 has 11 amino acids. The V end lost 6 bases, the J end lost 5 bases, and 10 bases lay between the germline ends. CDR1 DFQATT and CDR2 SNEGSKA come from the germline V gene (reference sequence). The CDR3 sequence: CSAWGGTEAFF. The CDR3, as DNA: TGCAGTGCCTGGGGGGGAACTGAAGCTTTCTTT.

This clone came up once. J is TRBJ2-3 and V is TRBV10-3; TRBD1 matches 9 bases. V shed 10 bases, J shed 1 base, and the junction held 3 bases outside the gene matches. The CDR3 contains 13 residues. Germline CDR1 and CDR2: ENHRY and SYGVKD. The CDR3 sequence: CATTGGRTDTQYF. The CDR3 DNA follows: TGTGCCACCACAGGGGGCCGCACAGATACGCAGTATTTT.

To note about this clone: This sample also contains other DNA sequences that code for the same CDR3. The chain's CDR3 is CASSPGTQETQYF. Here the CDR3 DNA reads TGTGCCAGCTCACCCGGGACTCAAGAGACCCAGTACTTC. This rearrangement joins TRBV18 to TRBJ2-5; perhaps TRBD2 as D (6 bases). Trimming removed 3 bases from V and 2 bases from J, with 7 bases in between. CDR3 length equals 13 residues. Germline lookup yields CDR1 KGHSH and CDR2 LQKENI.

Concerning this clone itself: Distinct nucleotide sequences in the sample also encode this CDR3. The chain recombines TRBV5-1 with TRBJ1-1; D gene ambiguous. The CDR3 runs to 13 residues. Germline CDR1 SGHRS, CDR2 YFSETQ. Trimming left V 3 bases short and J 0 bases short, with 6 bases between. The chain's CDR3 is CASSSLMNTEAFF. The CDR3, as DNA: TGCGCCAGCAGCTCTCTGATGAACACTGAAGCTTTCTTT. Together with reference TRBV5-1 and TRBJ1-1, the CDR3 gives the full variable domain: KAGVTQTPRYLIKTRGQQVTLSCSPISGHRSVSWYQQTPGQGLQFLFEYFSETQRNKGNFPGRFSGRQFSNSRSEMNVSTLELGDSALYLCASSSLMNTEAFFGQGTRLTVV.

The chain links TRBV6-1 to TRBJ1-3, with 8 bases matching TRBD1. Germline V CDR1 and CDR2: MNHNS, SASEGT. V lost 7 bases to trimming and J lost 2 bases; unmatched junction nucleotides: 4. The CDR3 spans 14 residues. The CDR3 bases are TGTGCCAGCAAGGACAGGGTAACTGGAAACACCATATATTTT. Its translation is CASKDRVTGNTIYF.

This chain joins TRBV15 and TRBJ2-7; 12 bases agree with TRBD2. The V and J ends lost 1 base and 4 bases, in that order; junction bases with no gene match: 2. Germline V gene data show CDR1 as LNHNV and CDR2 as YYDKDF (reference sequence). This CDR3 has 15 residues. The CDR3 loop reads CATSRVTSGGYEQYF. Written as DNA, the CDR3 is TGTGCCACCAGCAGAGTGACTAGCGGGGGTTACGAGCAGTACTTC. Looking up the rest from reference TRBV15 and TRBJ2-7 gives the full variable domain: DAMVIQNPRYQVTQFGKPVTLSCSQTLNHNVMYWYQQKSSQAPKLLFHYYDKDFNNEADTPDNFQSRRPNTSFCFLDIRSPGLGDTAMYLCATSRVTSGGYEQYFGPGTRLTVT.

The gene calls are TRBV27 and TRBJ1-6; D is possibly TRBD1 (6 bases). CDR3 length equals 13 residues. V lost 7 bases and J lost 7, with 11 bases in between. CDR1 and CDR2 (germline): MNHEY, SMNVEV (reference sequence). CDR3 nucleotide sequence: TGTGCCAGCAAATACAGGGAAAATTCACCCCTCCACTTT. It translates to CASKYRENSPLHF.

The V call is TRBV5-6, the J call TRBJ2-5, with TRBD2 matching over 10 bases. The V gene's germline CDR1 is SGHDT and CDR2 YYEEEE. The CDR3 is 16 amino acids. With V trimmed by 4 bases and J by 1 base, 7 bases remained unmatched. The CDR3 is CASSVYSGGFQETQYF. The DNA for the CDR3 is TGTGCCAGCAGCGTTTATAGCGGGGGGTTCCAAGAGACCCAGTACTTC.

The chain joins TRBV5-6 to TRBJ1-6; no firm D call. The CDR3 is 16 residues long. Trimming pared 2 bases from V and 6 bases from J, leaving 15 bases between. Per the germline V gene, CDR1 is SGHDT and CDR2 is YYEEEE. In nucleotides, the CDR3 is TGTGCCAGCAGCTTCGGACTTTCGGATCGTAATTCACCCCTCCACTTT. It specifies CASSFGLSDRNSPLHF.

The J gene is TRBJ2-7, the V gene TRBV5-1; 8 positions match TRBD1. V was pared by 0 bases and J by 4 bases, with 6 bases of the junction left unmatched. CDR1 and CDR2 from the germline V gene are SGHRS and YFSETQ. The CDR3 runs to 15 residues. For the CDR3, the DNA is TGCGCCAGCAGCTTGGGAGCAGGGGGCTGGTACGAGCAGTACTTC. Translation: CASSLGAGGWYEQYF.

This clone has more than one count but fewer than ten. Other DNA sequences in the same sample also yield this CDR3. The gene calls are TRBV7-2 and TRBJ2-2; D gene unclear. CDR3 length: 13 amino acids. V was shortened by 3 bases and J by 1 base, with 3 bases between the two germline ends. The V gene's germline CDR1 is SGHTA and CDR2 FQGNSA. CDR3 sequence: CASSFRNTGELFF. The DNA of the CDR3 is TGTGCCAGCAGCTTCAGGAACACCGGGGAGCTGTTTTTT.

In this sample, this clone turned up many times. V usage is TRBV5-4 and J usage is TRBJ2-2, with 10 bases fitting TRBD1. Trimming took 0 bases from V and 7 from J; bases not matched to a gene: 6. The CDR3 runs to 16 residues. Germline V CDR1 and CDR2: SGHNT, YYREEE (reference sequence). The CDR3 sequence: CASSLADRGLGGELFF. The DNA for the CDR3 is TGTGCCAGCAGCTTGGCCGACAGGGGGCTGGGCGGGGAGCTGTTTTTT.

There are a few counts of this clone. The chain joins TRBV5-6 to TRBJ2-6; perhaps TRBD1 as D (7 bases). The CDR3 loop spans 19 amino acids. The V end lost 0 bases, the J end lost 2 bases, and 18 bases lay between the germline ends. CDR1 is SGHDT, CDR2 YYEEEE, per germline. DNA of the CDR3: TGTGCCAGCAGCTTGGTGCCAGGGGGGAAGGGGCCTGGGGCCAACGTCCTGACTTTC. Translating it yields CASSLVPGGKGPGANVLTF.

This clone was seen only once. The chain employs TRBV2 and TRBJ1-4; the D gene is possibly TRBD1 (6 bases). Trimming shortened V by 0 bases and J by 5 bases, and 13 bases separated the two germline ends. Germline loops: CDR1 SNHLY, CDR2 FYNNEI. CDR3 length: 16 amino acids. The CDR3 loop reads CASSEAGGRPNEKLFF. The DNA of the CDR3 is TGTGCCAGCAGTGAAGCGGGGGGCAGACCGAATGAAAAACTGTTTTTT.

V gene TRBV6-1 combines with J gene TRBJ2-3; D perhaps matches TRBD2 (5 bases). The V gene's germline CDR1 is MNHNS and CDR2 SASEGT. There are 12 residues in the CDR3. V was cut by 7 bases and J by 8 bases, with 13 bases left in between. CDR3 residues: CASTEAGVTQYF. Here the CDR3 DNA reads TGTGCCAGCACCGAGGCGGGCGTTACGCAGTATTTT.

In regard to this clone: The same CDR3 arises from other DNA sequences in this sample as well. V gene TRBV7-9 combines with J gene TRBJ2-3; D gene unclear. This CDR3 spans 12 amino acids. Trimming took 4 bases from V and 2 from J, leaving 4 bases between them. Germline V gene lookup returns CDR1 SEHNR and CDR2 FQNEAQ (reference sequence). The CDR3 DNA reads TGTGCCAGCAGCTCCACCACAGATACGCAGTATTTT. Translating it yields CASSSTTDTQYF.

A remark on this clone: Other DNA sequences from this sample encode an identical CDR3 as well. V is TRBV28 and J is TRBJ2-5; no firm D call. V gave up 5 bases and J gave up 4 bases, with 8 bases separating them. Germline-derived CDR1 and CDR2 are MDHEN and SYDVKM. There are 12 residues in the CDR3. The CDR3 loop reads CASSPRRETQYF. CDR3 sequence (DNA): TGTGCCAGCAGTCCACGACGAGAGACCCAGTACTTC.

Points on this clone: The sample contains more than one DNA sequence encoding this CDR3. V usage is TRBV19 and J usage is TRBJ2-6; 7 bases line up with TRBD1. V lost 6 bases and J lost 2; bases outside the gene matches: 4. CDR3 size: 15 residues. Germline V CDR1 and CDR2: LNHDA, SQIVND (reference sequence). CDR3 in amino acids: CASSPDRAGANVLTF. The CDR3 nucleotides read TGTGCCAGTAGCCCTGACAGGGCTGGGGCCAACGTCCTGACTTTC.